Presented here are 12 T cell receptor beta chains from one specimen sequenced in a study of beta chain features in type 1 diabetes. Study-level points and caveats: Moderate yet significant TCRB CDR3 shortening was seen in Type 1 diabetes patients in all four CD4+ subsets.

TCRB transcripts that were expressed got sequenced, as all of the isolated RNA had been reverse transcribed. Repertoires were generated with immunoSEQ multiplex PCR, while TCRdb's copy carries only in-frame clones and drops some. The sample records about 340,000 clones, 9.3% being singletons. Which antigens these TCRs recognize remains unknown. Specimen: central memory CD4+ T cells from blood. The receptors originated from a man aged 25 to 45 with type 1 diabetes.

There are many counts of this clone. The V gene is TRBV10-3, the J gene TRBJ2-5; D is undetermined. The CDR3 runs 14 residues. Germline V gene lookup returns CDR1 ENHRY and CDR2 SYGVKD. V was cut by 2 bases and J by 2 bases, with 9 bases left in between. In nucleotides, the CDR3 is TGTGCCATCAGTGAGAAACAGACTCAAGAGACCCAGTACTTC. Translating gives CAISEKQTQETQYF.

The chain couples TRBV28 to TRBJ1-2, with D maybe TRBD1 (6 bases). The germline V gene has CDR1 MDHEN and CDR2 SYDVKM. This CDR3 comprises 15 residues. V was clipped by 7 bases and J by 4 bases, with 19 bases between them. The CDR3 nucleotides read TGTGCCAGCACCTCGGGGGGGGCCCAACCCTATGGCTACACCTTC. It translates to CASTSGGAQPYGYTF.

This clone was observed a handful of times. The same CDR3 is also encoded by other DNA sequences in this sample. J is TRBJ1-3 and V is TRBV7-9; tentatively, D is TRBD1 (5 bases). The germline V gene has CDR1 SEHNR and CDR2 FQNEAQ (reference sequence). V lost 0 bases and J 3 bases, leaving 6 bases between the germline ends. The CDR3 spans 14 residues. The CDR3 DNA sequence: TGTGCCAGCAGCTTAGCAGGGGATGGAAACACCATATATTTT. Its translation is CASSLAGDGNTIYF.

This clone has only a few counts. The chain carries TRBV2 and TRBJ1-1, with D perhaps TRBD1 (5 bases). The V gene lost 7 bases and the J gene lost 3 bases, with 12 bases spanning the gap. The CDR3 spans 13 residues. CDR1 and CDR2 (germline): SNHLY, FYNNEI. The CDR3 nucleotides are TGTGCCAGCAAAAGCAGGGAGGACACTGAAGCTTTCTTT. It yields the protein CASKSREDTEAFF.

This clone was seen only a few times. V usage is TRBV30 and J usage is TRBJ1-2; no clear D gene. V gave up 5 bases and J gave up 4 bases, with 5 bases separating them. The CDR3 covers 10 residues. CDR1 GTSNPN and CDR2 SVGIG come from the germline V gene (reference sequence). DNA for the CDR3: TGTGCCTGGGGTACCTATGGCTACACCTTC. This translates into CAWGTYGYTF.

This clone was picked up a small number of times. The sample holds other DNA sequences that translate to the same CDR3. This chain uses TRBV20-1 with TRBJ1-2; the D is unclear. V dropped 3 bases and J dropped 6 bases, with 5 bases sitting between them. The CDR3 contains 10 residues. Germline V gene sequence: CDR1 DFQATT, CDR2 SNEGSKA (reference sequence). CDR3 residues: CSASRDGYTF. The CDR3 DNA reads as TGCAGTGCTAGTAGGGATGGCTACACCTTC.

This chain connects TRBV7-9 to TRBJ2-5; 14 bases match TRBD2. This CDR3 is 15 amino acids long. Per germline, CDR1 SEHNR and CDR2 FQNEAQ (reference sequence). Germline trimming cut 3 bases from V and 5 bases from J; bases unmatched to any gene: 2. CDR3 residues: CASSLTSGGAETQYF. CDR3 nucleotide sequence: TGTGCCAGCAGCTTGACTAGCGGGGGGGCGGAGACCCAGTACTTC.

The chain employs TRBV14 and TRBJ2-3; 12 bases line up with TRBD2. Germline CDR1 SGHDN, CDR2 FVKESK. This CDR3 has 17 residues. V dropped 0 bases and J dropped 6; count of bases not matched to a gene: 7. The CDR3 here is CASSQDALAGGPDTQYF. The CDR3 DNA reads TGTGCCAGCAGCCAAGATGCCCTAGCGGGGGGGCCGGATACGCAGTATTTT.

The gene calls are TRBV2 and TRBJ2-5; TRBD2 matches at 10 bases. CDR3 length: 16 residues. Per the germline V gene, CDR1 is SNHLY and CDR2 is FYNNEI. V trimming: 2 bases; J trimming: 3 bases; junction bases outside the gene matches: 6. CDR3 DNA sequence: TGTGCCAGCAGTGAAAGGCTAGCGGGGGACGAAGAGACCCAGTACTTC. Amino acid sequence: CASSERLAGDEETQYF.

The rearrangement links TRBV6-5 to TRBJ2-7, with 7 positions matching TRBD1. J lost 7 bases, V lost 2 bases, and 11 bases had no gene match. The CDR3 totals 15 residues. Germline CDR1 MNHEY, CDR2 SVGAGI. In DNA form, the CDR3 reads TGTGCCAGCAGTTACCATTACGAGGGGGCAATAGAGCAGTACTTC. Translation gives CASSYHYEGAIEQYF.

There are many counts of this clone. This rearrangement joins TRBV6-6 to TRBJ1-5; 10 nucleotides line up with TRBD1. With V trimmed by 7 bases and J by 2 bases, 5 bases remained unmatched. The CDR3 totals 15 residues. From germline, CDR1 is MNHNY and CDR2 SVGAGI (reference sequence). This CDR3 is CASTRQGAGNQPQHF. CDR3 sequence (DNA): TGTGCCAGCACCCGACAGGGGGCCGGCAATCAGCCCCAGCATTTT.

This clone was picked up many times. The V call is TRBV23-1, the J call TRBJ1-5; 7 nucleotides match TRBD1. TRBV23-1 is placed among ORFs of uncertain function. The V and J ends lost 0 bases and 7 bases, in that order; junction bases with no gene match: 15. The CDR3 totals 18 residues. DNA for the CDR3: TGCGCCAGCAGTCAATCGTGTGGGACAGACCTAATCCTACAGCCCCAGCATTTT. Protein sequence: CASSQSCGTDLILQPQHF.